The 22 T cell receptor beta chains given below trace back to one sample, sequenced in a study of regulatory T cells in long-lasting Graves disease. Arm-PCR with iRepertoire HTBI primers amplified the CDR3 regions for these TCR beta libraries. TCRdb independently ran MiXCR on the multiplex PCR reads; one entry per CDR3 protein. This table holds about 620,000 distinct CDR3 sequences, less than 20% found once. Time point meaning: newly diagnosed GD, antithyroid drugs for less than 3 months. From RNA extracted from PBMCs, the TCR library was made. This sample also belongs to another study, concerning T cells in Graves' hyperthyroidism and ophthalmopathy.

Here the sequenced sample was peripheral blood mononuclear cells (PBMCs), taken at new diagnosis, from a patient treated with antithyroid drugs. The origin of the receptors is a woman in her twenties or thirties with Graves disease.

This clonotype was counted between two and nine times. This CDR3 reads CASSSFRGTGYTF. The CDR3 bases are TGTGCCAGCAGTTCTTTTAGAGGGACAGGCTACACCTTC. The chain couples TRBV6-9 to TRBJ1-2, with D tentatively TRBD1 (6 bases). The CDR3 sequence is 13 residues long. Deletions cut 4 bases from V and 8 bases from J, with 14 bases between. The V gene's germline CDR1 is MNHGY and CDR2 SVAAGI.

This clonotype was seen a handful of times. The chain links TRBV10-3 to TRBJ2-1; 10 nucleotides align to TRBD2. The CDR3 loop spans 18 amino acids. V lost 3 bases and J lost 4; bases outside the gene matches: 12. The germline V gene encodes CDR1 ENHRY and CDR2 SYGVKD. CDR3 sequence reads: CAISDTGKASGSYNEQFF. As DNA, the CDR3 is TGTGCCATCAGTGATACAGGAAAAGCTAGCGGGAGTTACAATGAGCAGTTCTTC.

A word on this clonotype: Relative to the germline gene, one junction end is altered; a read error may explain this. The chain carries TRBV5-1 and TRBJ2-7; D ambiguous. The CDR3 totals 13 residues. CDR1 SGHRS and CDR2 YFSETQ come from the germline V gene. CDR3 DNA sequence: TGTGCCAGCAGCACAGATAACTCCTACGAGCAGTACTTC. It yields the protein CASSTDNSYEQYF. The whole variable domain, remainder taken from reference TRBV5-1 and TRBJ2-7, is KAGVTQTPRYLIKTRGQQVTLSCSPISGHRSVSWYQQTPGQGLQFLFEYFSETQRNKGNFPGRFSGRQFSNSRSEMNVSTLELGDSALYLCASSTDNSYEQYFGPGTRLTVT.

This clonotype turned up a few times. J is TRBJ2-3 and V is TRBV13; D may be TRBD1 (5 bases). The germline V gene encodes CDR1 PRHDT and CDR2 FYEKMQ (reference sequence). The CDR3 consists of 14 residues. The V end lost 6 bases, the J end lost 5 bases, and 15 bases lay between the germline ends. CDR3 sequence (DNA): TGTGCCAGCAGACAGCAGGGCGTTGAAGATACGCAGTATTTT. Its protein is CASRQQGVEDTQYF. Variable domain in full (rest from reference TRBV13 and TRBJ2-3): AAGVIQSPRHLIKEKRETATLKCYPIPRHDTVYWYQQGPGQDPQFLISFYEKMQSDKGSIPDRFSAQQFSDYHSELNMSSLELGDSALYFCASRQQGVEDTQYFGPGTRLTVL.

There are many counts of this clonotype. An end of the junction differs from the germline gene, which may be a read error. This sequence joins TRBV11-2 and TRBJ1-1, with D uncertain. The V gene's germline CDR1 is SGHAT and CDR2 FQNNGV. The CDR3 is 11 residues long. For the CDR3, the DNA is TGTGCCAGCAGTTCGACCTCAATGAGAGTATTT. Translation: CASSSTSMRVF. The entire variable domain, with the rest obtained from reference TRBV11-2 and TRBJ1-1, is as follows: EAGVAQSPRYKIIEKRQSVAFWCNPISGHATLYWYQQILGQGPKLLIQFQNNGVVDDSQLPKDRFSAERLKGVDSTLKIQPAKLEDSAVYLCASSSTSMRVFGQGTRLTVV.

This clonotype was seen at least ten times. The gene calls are TRBV12-3 or TRBV12-4 and TRBJ2-7; the D call may be TRBD1 or TRBD2 (5 bases each). The CDR3 extends over 14 amino acids. V gave up 6 bases and J gave up 2 bases, with 14 bases separating them. CDR3 DNA: TGTGCCAGCAGCTTCACGGGGCTAACCTACGAGCAGTACTTC. Its protein product is CASSFTGLTYEQYF.

This clonotype was counted ten times or more. CDR3 nucleotide sequence: TGTGCCAGCAGTCTAAACACGATGGGACACACTGAAGCTTTCTTT. Its translation is CASSLNTMGHTEAFF. The gene calls are TRBV28 and TRBJ1-1; D possibly corresponds to TRBD1 (5 bases). The V and J ends lost 5 bases and 3 bases respectively, with 16 bases between them. This CDR3 contains 15 residues. The germline gives CDR1 MDHEN, CDR2 SYDVKM. The full variable domain, its missing parts supplied by reference TRBV28 and TRBJ1-1, is DVKVTQSSRYLVKRTGEKVFLECVQDMDHENMFWYRQDPGLGLRLIYFSYDVKMKEKGDIPEGYSVSREKKERFSLILESASTNQTSMYLCASSLNTMGHTEAFFGQGTRLTVV.

V is TRBV6-1 and J is TRBJ2-7, with TRBD2 matching 10 bases. V lost 6 bases to trimming and J lost 1 base; unmatched junction nucleotides: 9. There are 16 residues in the CDR3. Looked up from germline, CDR1 is MNHNS and CDR2 is SASEGT. CDR3 bases: TGTGCCAGCAGCCGAATGGGACTAGCGCCTTCCTACGAGCAGTACTTC. As protein: CASSRMGLAPSYEQYF.

This clonotype was counted only a few times. Its ends do not fully match the called genes, so a read error is possible. This sequence joins TRBV11-2 and TRBJ2-1; D is unclear. The germline gives CDR1 SGHAT, CDR2 FQNNGV. The CDR3 runs to 13 residues. The CDR3 nucleotides read TGCGCCAGCAGCCAAGATCCGGCCTTTGAGCAGTTCTTC. Amino acid sequence: CASSQDPAFEQFF.

This sequence joins TRBV6-5 and TRBJ1-1; D is undetermined. The germline V and J ends were trimmed by 0 bases and 6 bases, with 11 bases remaining between them. The CDR3 runs 14 residues. Germline V lookup: CDR1 MNHEY, CDR2 SVGAGI. CDR3 amino acids: CASSYSSRIAEAFF. CDR3 sequence (DNA): TGTGCCAGCAGTTACTCCTCTCGGATAGCTGAAGCTTTCTTT.

This clonotype was detected a few times. This chain connects TRBV10-3 to TRBJ2-1; TRBD2 aligns across 8 bases. Per the germline V gene, CDR1 is ENHRY and CDR2 is SYGVKD. Trimming cost V 2 bases and J 6 bases; bases outside gene matches: 0. The CDR3 sequence is 13 residues long. This chain's CDR3 is CAISEGTSNEQFF. In nucleotides, the CDR3 is TGTGCCATCAGTGAGGGGACTAGCAATGAGCAGTTCTTC.

The genes are TRBV27 and TRBJ1-3, with no clear D. Germline CDR1 is MNHEY and CDR2 is SMNVEV (reference sequence). The CDR3 is 16 amino acids. V was shortened by 4 bases and J by 1 base, with 14 bases between the two germline ends. In DNA form, the CDR3 reads TGTGCCAGCAGTTCGAGGGCAGCTCAATCTGGAAACACCATATATTTT. Its translation: CASSSRAAQSGNTIYF.

On this clonotype itself: Just one base apart from a much larger clone, this may be a read error. V and J are TRBV6-2 or TRBV6-3 and TRBJ1-5; possible D gene TRBD1, 5 bases. The CDR3 contains 16 residues. Germline CDR1 and CDR2: MNHEY and SVGEGT. Trimming cost V 4 bases and J 6 bases, with 19 bases left between them. The chain's CDR3 is CASSSRPGGDGQPQHF. For the CDR3, the DNA is TGTGCCAGCAGTTCAAGGCCTGGAGGGGACGGTCAGCCCCAGCATTTT.

This clonotype was seen many times. One end of the junction varies from germline; a read error may be responsible. This rearrangement joins TRBV28 to TRBJ1-1; D perhaps matches TRBD1 (6 bases). The CDR3 length is 15 residues. Germline V gene sequence: CDR1 MDHEN, CDR2 SYDVKM. The CDR3 nucleotides are TGTGCCAGCAGCCAAACGGGTACAGGGAGTTCTGAGGCTTTCTTT. This encodes CASSQTGTGSSEAFF.

This clonotype was observed at least ten times. This sequence joins TRBV7-2 and TRBJ2-1; D unresolved. The ends were cut back, 2 bases at V and 4 bases at J, with 12 bases in the middle. There are 15 residues in the CDR3. The germline gives CDR1 SGHTA, CDR2 FQGNSA. CDR3 sequence: CASSLTETTYNEQFF. For the CDR3, the DNA is TGTGCCAGCAGCTTAACTGAGACGACGTACAATGAGCAGTTCTTC.

This clonotype was counted at least ten times. The chain is built from TRBV28 and TRBJ2-7, with 8 positions matching TRBD1. Germline V gene lookup returns CDR1 MDHEN and CDR2 SYDVKM. CDR3 size: 14 residues. Trimming took 5 bases from V and 3 from J; bases not matched to a gene: 6. DNA of the CDR3: TGTGCCAGCAGTCCCGGGACAGGCCGCTACGAGCAGTACTTC. Translated, it gives CASSPGTGRYEQYF.

The J gene is TRBJ2-1, the V gene TRBV7-3; D ambiguous. With 2 bases removed from V and 8 bases from J, the gap between germline ends came to 10 bases. CDR1 SGHTA and CDR2 FQGTGA come from the germline V gene. This CDR3 is 13 amino acids long. The CDR3 bases are TGTGCCAGCAGCTTATCCGGGTCGGATGAGCAGTTCTTC. It translates to CASSLSGSDEQFF.

This clonotype showed up many times. The chain has TRBV12-3 or TRBV12-4 and TRBJ2-5; D might be TRBD2 (6 bases). CDR3 length: 13 residues. The V end was cut by 6 bases, the J end by 7 bases, with 15 bases between. The CDR3 nucleotides read TGTGCCAGCAGGCGAGACTTCGGGGGGACCCAGTACTTC. Its translation is CASRRDFGGTQYF.

This chain uses TRBV19 with TRBJ1-4; maybe TRBD1 (5 bases). Germline values: CDR1 LNHDA, CDR2 SQIVND (reference sequence). This CDR3 comprises 13 residues. Trimming left V 5 bases short and J 8 bases short, with 12 bases between. The CDR3 bases are TGTGCCAGTAGTGCCTGGGACGGGGAAAAACTGTTTTTT. Protein sequence: CASSAWDGEKLFF. The variable domain in full, with the rest retrieved from reference TRBV19 and TRBJ1-4, is DGGITQSPKYLFRKEGQNVTLSCEQNLNHDAMYWYRQDPGQGLRLIYYSQIVNDFQKGDIAEGYSVSREKKESFPLTVTSAQKNPTAFYLCASSAWDGEKLFFGSGTQLSVL.

This clonotype was counted many times. This chain links TRBV28 with TRBJ2-7; a possible D gene is TRBD1 (6 bases). Germline assignment: CDR1 MDHEN and CDR2 SYDVKM. The V end lost 5 bases, the J end lost 3 bases, and 14 bases lay between the germline ends. The CDR3 contains 14 residues. The CDR3 loop reads CASSLGQTFYEQYF. In DNA, the CDR3 is TGTGCCAGCAGTCTAGGACAGACATTCTACGAGCAGTACTTC.

This chain connects TRBV28 to TRBJ2-1; 13 bases fit TRBD2. V dropped 2 bases and J dropped 7; count of bases not matched to a gene: 23. The CDR3 runs 22 residues. Germline V lookup: CDR1 MDHEN, CDR2 SYDVKM. The CDR3 region has the DNA TGTGCCAGCAGTTTACGCCCTTTCACTAGCGGGAGGGCCAGGAGTGTAATTAATGAGCAGTTCTTC. It codes for CASSLRPFTSGRARSVINEQFF. The full variable domain, rest sourced from reference TRBV28 and TRBJ2-1, is DVKVTQSSRYLVKRTGEKVFLECVQDMDHENMFWYRQDPGLGLRLIYFSYDVKMKEKGDIPEGYSVSREKKERFSLILESASTNQTSMYLCASSLRPFTSGRARSVINEQFFGPGTRLTVL.

This clonotype was picked up a small number of times. The V call is TRBV30, the J call TRBJ2-2; TRBD2 aligns across 8 bases. V lost 8 bases and J lost 2; bases outside the gene matches: 7. This CDR3 spans 14 amino acids. Germline values: CDR1 GTSNPN, CDR2 SVGIG (reference sequence). In DNA form, the CDR3 reads TGTGCCCGAACTACTAGCGGCAACACCGGGGAGCTGTTTTTT. It specifies CARTTSGNTGELFF. The whole variable domain, remainder taken from reference TRBV30 and TRBJ2-2, is SQTIHQWPATLVQPVGSPLSLECTVEGTSNPNLYWYRQAAGRGLQLLFYSVGIGQISSEVPQNLSASRPQDRQFILSSKKLLLSDSGFYLCARTTSGNTGELFFGEGSRLTVL.